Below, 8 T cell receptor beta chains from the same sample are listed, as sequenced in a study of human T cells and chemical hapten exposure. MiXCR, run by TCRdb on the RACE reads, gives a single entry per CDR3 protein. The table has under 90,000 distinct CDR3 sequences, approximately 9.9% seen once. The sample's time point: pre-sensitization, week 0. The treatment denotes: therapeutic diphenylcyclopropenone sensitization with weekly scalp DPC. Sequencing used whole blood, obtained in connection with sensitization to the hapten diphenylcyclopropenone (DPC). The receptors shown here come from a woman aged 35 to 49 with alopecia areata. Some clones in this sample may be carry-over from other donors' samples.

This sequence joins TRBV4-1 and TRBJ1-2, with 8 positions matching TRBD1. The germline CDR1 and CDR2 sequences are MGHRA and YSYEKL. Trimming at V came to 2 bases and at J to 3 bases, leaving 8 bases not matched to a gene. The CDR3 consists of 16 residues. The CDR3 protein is CASSQSGQGYDYGYTF. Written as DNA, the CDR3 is TGCGCCAGCAGCCAATCCGGACAGGGTTATGACTATGGCTACACCTTC.

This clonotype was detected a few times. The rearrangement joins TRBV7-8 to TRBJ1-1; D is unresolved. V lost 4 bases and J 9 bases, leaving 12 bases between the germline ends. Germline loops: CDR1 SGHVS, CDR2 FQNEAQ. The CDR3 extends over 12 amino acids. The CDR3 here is CASSSNVGKAFF. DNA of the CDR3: TGTGCCAGCAGCTCCAACGTGGGGAAAGCTTTCTTT.

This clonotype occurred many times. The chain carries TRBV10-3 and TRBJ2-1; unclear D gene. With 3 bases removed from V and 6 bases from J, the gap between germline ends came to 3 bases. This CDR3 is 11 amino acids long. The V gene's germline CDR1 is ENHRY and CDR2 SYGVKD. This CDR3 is CAISEFNEQFF. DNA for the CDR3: TGTGCCATCAGTGAATTCAATGAGCAGTTCTTC.

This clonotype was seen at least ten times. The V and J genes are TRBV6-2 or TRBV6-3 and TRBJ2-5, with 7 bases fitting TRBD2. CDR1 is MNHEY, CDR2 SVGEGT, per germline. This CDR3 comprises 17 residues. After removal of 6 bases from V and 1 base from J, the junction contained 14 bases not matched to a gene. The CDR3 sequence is CASSQPPWEGPQETQYF. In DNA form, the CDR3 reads TGTGCCAGCAGCCAACCCCCATGGGAGGGTCCCCAAGAGACCCAGTACTTC.

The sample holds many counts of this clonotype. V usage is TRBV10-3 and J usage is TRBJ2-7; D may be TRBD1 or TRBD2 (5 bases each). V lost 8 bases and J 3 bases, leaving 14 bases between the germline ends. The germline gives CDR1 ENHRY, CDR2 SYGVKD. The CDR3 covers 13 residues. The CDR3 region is CAIGGHSHYEQYF. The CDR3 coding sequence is TGTGCCATCGGAGGACATTCCCACTACGAGCAGTACTTC.

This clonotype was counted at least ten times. This chain's CDR3 is CASSVQDTQYF. CDR3 nucleotides: TGCGCCAGCAGCGTGCAGGATACGCAGTATTTT. The V call is TRBV5-1, the J call TRBJ2-3; D gene unclear. Germline V CDR1 and CDR2: SGHRS, YFSETQ. This CDR3 is built from 11 residues. V was trimmed by 4 bases and J by 6 bases, leaving 6 bases between them.

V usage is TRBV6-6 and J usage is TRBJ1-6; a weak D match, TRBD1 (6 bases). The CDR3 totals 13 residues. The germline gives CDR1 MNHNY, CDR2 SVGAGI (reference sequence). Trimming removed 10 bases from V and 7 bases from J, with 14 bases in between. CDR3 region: CATLDSQNSPLHF. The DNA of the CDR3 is TGTGCCACGTTGGACAGTCAAAATTCACCCCTCCACTTT.

The CDR3 DNA follows: TGTGCCAGCTCACCCGATAACACTAACTATGGCTACACCTTC. Its translation is CASSPDNTNYGYTF. The genes are TRBV18 and TRBJ1-2; D not certain. This CDR3 is 14 amino acids long. The germline CDR1 and CDR2 sequences are KGHSH and LQKENI. Trimming pared 3 bases from V and 0 bases from J, leaving 8 bases between.